This TCR beta chain originates from a study of tumor-infiltrating lymphocytes in oesophageal squamous cell carcinoma (dated by TCRdb to 2016 to 2018). Libraries were prepared through PCR. TCRdb lists the instrument as Illumina HiSeq 1500. Clones were called with MiXCR by TCRdb after fastp trimmed the public reads at Q25, and only in-frame beta chains were retained. Each CDR3 protein appears once, grouped with its most common genes and DNA. For this sample the table gives 14,000 or so distinct CDR3 sequences, of which around 50% were detected only once. The ten top clones hold approximately 16% of the sample. From the cysteine up to the phenylalanine, the CDR3 has a length of 15 residues. Left in the record is the CDR3 DNA by itself, 45 bases read in frame from the first base. Based on the germline V gene, the CDR1 and CDR2 sequences are SGHTA and FQGNSA. As regards this clonotype: The antigen it recognizes is unknown. No clone much larger than this one lies a single base away; base qualities are absent.

This TCR was sampled from a male donor with esophageal squamous cell carcinoma. Sequenced input: esophageal tumor tissue. Rearrangement joined TRBV7-2 to TRBJ1-1, and the D gene may be TRBD2, 7 bases matching. The J call is in doubt because the DNA end fits TRBJ2-2 better. The CDR3: CASSLRGGDTGELFF. The bases are TGTGCCAGCAGCTTAAGGGGGGGAGACACCGGGGAGCTGTTTTTT.